This TCR beta chain was obtained from a study of blood T cell repertoires in COVID-19. The overall study: Researchers got acute and convalescent COVID-19 samples from the United States, Italy and Spain.

The length of the CDR3 is 14 residues. Germline lookup yields CDR1 SGHKS and CDR2 YYEKEE (reference sequence). V was trimmed by 0 bases and J by 7 bases, leaving 11 bases between them. TCRdb's copy holds only in-frame clones and misses some; the assay was immunoSEQ multiplex PCR. The sample lists about 110,000 clones, more than 70% occurring once. Sequencing was performed on peripheral blood. The receptor comes from a woman between 50 and 59 years old with acute or convalescent COVID-19. The rearrangement joins TRBV5-5 to TRBJ1-5; tentatively, D is TRBD1 (6 bases). CDR3 loop: CASSLGGGGQPQHF. The CDR3, as DNA: TGTGCCAGCAGCTTGGGTGGGGGCGGGCAGCCCCAGCATTTT.